These 11 T cell receptor beta chains originate from one sample sequenced in a study of shared clonotypes between healthy human individuals. Profiling relied on immunoSEQ multiplex PCR, and the TCRdb table lists in-frame clones only, not all of them. In the table there are around 700,000 clones, around two thirds of which are singletons. The sequenced sample consisted of memory CD4+ T cells sorted from blood. The subset denotes: CD45RA-negative fraction. Source of these receptors: a woman aged 25-40 years in good health.

This clone was picked up a small number of times. The chain combines TRBV5-5 with TRBJ2-7; either TRBD1 or TRBD2 may fit D (5 bases each). V was cut by 0 bases and J by 6 bases, with 7 bases left in between. CDR1 SGHKS and CDR2 YYEKEE come from the germline V gene (reference sequence). CDR3 length equals 12 residues. The CDR3 DNA reads as TGTGCCAGCAGCTTGGGAGGGGTCGAGCAGTACTTC. As protein: CASSLGGVEQYF.

J is TRBJ2-2 and V is TRBV29-1; D may be TRBD2 (6 bases). In germline, CDR1 is SQVTM, CDR2 ANQGSEA. There are 15 residues in the CDR3. Trimming shortened V by 0 bases and J by 6 bases, and 14 bases separated the two germline ends. CDR3 sequence: CSVEDGGKVPGELFF. The CDR3 DNA follows: TGCAGCGTTGAAGATGGGGGGAAGGTTCCCGGGGAGCTGTTTTTT.

This chain links TRBV4-1 with TRBJ1-2; perhaps TRBD1 as D (6 bases). This CDR3 comprises 15 residues. CDR1 is MGHRA, CDR2 YSYEKL, per germline. V was clipped by 3 bases and J by 2 bases, with 13 bases between them. The CDR3 is CASSQNRAGNYGYTF. Here the CDR3 DNA reads TGCGCCAGCAGCCAGAACAGGGCGGGCAACTATGGCTACACCTTC.

Worth noting for this clone: Since a much larger clone is just one base distant, this may be a read error. The CDR3 nucleotides read TGTGCCAGCAGTTACTCGAAGGGTCAGCCCCAGCATTTT. This sequence encodes CASSYSKGQPQHF. The rearrangement uses TRBV6-5 and TRBJ1-5; the D is unclear. Deletions cut 0 bases from V and 6 bases from J, with 6 bases between. This CDR3 has 13 amino acids. Per germline, CDR1 MNHEY and CDR2 SVGAGI.

This clone was observed a few times. The rearrangement links TRBV7-2 to TRBJ1-5, with D possibly being TRBD1 (5 bases). Germline lookup yields CDR1 SGHTA and CDR2 FQGNSA. V gave up 5 bases and J gave up 0 bases, with 8 bases separating them. The CDR3 is 14 residues long. CDR3 bases: TGTGCCAGCAGCCCACAGGTTAGCAATCAGCCCCAGCATTTT. This translates into CASSPQVSNQPQHF.

The rearrangement links TRBV28 to TRBJ2-5; D is possibly TRBD1 or TRBD2 (7 bases each). Trimming left V 4 bases short and J 7 bases short, with 10 bases between. Germline V lookup: CDR1 MDHEN, CDR2 SYDVKM. The CDR3 sequence is 12 residues long. DNA of the CDR3: TGTGCCAGCAGTTGGGAGGGGGCGACCCAGTACTTC. This gives the protein CASSWEGATQYF.

Comments on this clone: Different DNA sequences within this sample yield the same CDR3. The V and J genes are TRBV28 and TRBJ2-7; D not certain. Germline V CDR1 and CDR2: MDHEN, SYDVKM. Trimming left V 4 bases short and J 7 bases short, with 8 bases between. This CDR3 is built from 11 residues. The chain's CDR3 is CASSSNWEQYF. The DNA of the CDR3 is TGTGCCAGCAGTTCGAACTGGGAGCAGTACTTC. Variable domain in full (rest from reference TRBV28 and TRBJ2-7): DVKVTQSSRYLVKRTGEKVFLECVQDMDHENMFWYRQDPGLGLRLIYFSYDVKMKEKGDIPEGYSVSREKKERFSLILESASTNQTSMYLCASSSNWEQYFGPGTRLTVT.

The chain is built from TRBV6-5 and TRBJ2-7; D perhaps matches TRBD2 (5 bases). Germline V gene sequence: CDR1 MNHEY, CDR2 SVGAGI. Trimming stripped 0 bases from V and 5 bases from J, with 11 bases between. This CDR3 region has 14 residues. As DNA, the CDR3 is TGTGCCAGCAGTTACTCGACGGGGTTCGACGAGCAGTACTTC. Protein sequence: CASSYSTGFDEQYF.

In this sample, this clone turned up once. The chain employs TRBV7-2 and TRBJ1-5; 8 nucleotides align to TRBD1. V gave up 5 bases and J gave up 1 base; unmatched junction bases: 4. Per the germline V gene, CDR1 is SGHTA and CDR2 is FQGNSA. The CDR3 is 15 amino acids. CDR3 DNA sequence: TGTGCCAGCAGCCGGACAGGGCCAAGCAATCAGCCCCAGCATTTT. Translated: CASSRTGPSNQPQHF.

The chain couples TRBV7-2 to TRBJ1-1; the D gene is possibly TRBD1 (6 bases). Trimming cost V 5 bases and J 1 base, with 20 bases left between them. This CDR3 is 17 amino acids long. Germline CDR1 is SGHTA and CDR2 is FQGNSA. The CDR3 coding sequence is TGTGCCAGCAGCCCCCCAACCGGATGGGGGGCGAACACTGAAGCTTTCTTT. This sequence encodes CASSPPTGWGANTEAFF.

This chain joins TRBV25-1 and TRBJ2-7; the D gene could be TRBD1 or TRBD2 (6 bases each). V shed 2 bases and J shed 5 bases, with 19 bases lying between them. CDR1 is MGHDK, CDR2 SYGVNS, per germline. The CDR3 length is 16 residues. CDR3 sequence: CASSEDGGMGHHEQYF. Here the CDR3 DNA reads TGTGCCAGCAGTGAAGATGGGGGGATGGGACACCACGAGCAGTACTTC.